This T cell receptor (beta chain) is drawn from a study of cytomegalovirus exposure and HLA in healthy donors (dated by TCRdb to 2016 to 2017). For the wider study: According to an earlier analysis of 587 of the donors, about 179 million T cells yielded roughly 100 million unique TCR beta sequences and about 300 Gb of sequence data. About 300 gigabases of sequencing data and around 88 million unique TCR sequences made up an early release that covered under 750 HLA-typed donors. The genetic ancestry cluster associated with self-reported Caucasian donors included roughly 84% of the 398 genotyped donors. The study aimed to test whether cataloging public T cell receptors could reveal signatures of past pathogen exposure. The T cell repertoires of around 670 subjects were profiled by immunosequencing and related to cytomegalovirus serostatus. Besides the first cohort of roughly 660 subjects, a separate validation cohort made up of roughly 120 different subjects was used. High-throughput TCR immunosequencing, statistical association of individual TCRs with disease status, and machine learning were combined to predict cytomegalovirus infection status. A later analysis re-analyzed previously published TCR beta repertoires from roughly 630 donors and added high-resolution HLA genotyping to study TCR occurrence patterns. The later analysis used no new phenotypic data to find candidate immune exposures, relying instead on TCR beta sequences and their occurrence across donors. In an earlier analysis of roughly 580 of the donors, high-throughput TCR beta sequencing was used to judge whether each TCR beta V gene segment behaved as functional or pseudogenic. Alongside the repertoire data, information on donor age, sex, ethnicity and CMV serostatus was compiled. A later genetic analysis used genome-wide SNP genotypes for 398 of the 666 donors, treating that subset as a discovery cohort. Every repertoire in the discovery cohort had been generated on one and the same sequencing platform. Class I and class II HLA loci were covered by the typing at four-digit resolution. The number of donors typed differed by locus, with 629-630 for A, B, C, DRB1 and DQB1, 522 for DQA1, 600 to 610 for DPA1, and 400 to 490 for DPB1. Because of strong linkage in the cohort, a handful of DR-DQ haplotypes were treated as single units for association and clustering. Among some 410 genotyped donors of the cohort, an average of roughly 230,000 unique TCR beta nucleotide sequences was sequenced per donor, of which roughly 18% were non-productive. General conclusions and limits of the study: Most TCR sequences were observed very rarely across donors, whereas some public TCRs were present in many individuals. Around 16 rarely observed V segments, including chromosome 9 orphons, were excluded from the earlier analysis of a few hundred of the donors because counts were too low. In a later analysis, the rate of TCR association differed among HLA loci, with DRB1 alleles having the most associated TCRs and HLA-C alleles having the fewest. An association between a missense DCLRE1C variant and V-gene and J-gene trimming of TCR beta chains was found in a later genetic analysis and replicated in an independent cohort. In a later analysis, several top co-occurrence clusters were reported to appear linked to parvovirus B19, influenza, CMV and Epstein-Barr virus. Only TCR beta chains were sequenced in this cohort, and the absence of alpha or paired-chain data limited detectable features. In a later analysis, most CMV-associated TCR beta chains were found to appear HLA-restricted, with HLA associations seemingly driven largely by CMV exposure. The 87-base-pair reads could not distinguish some IMGT-functional V segments, including TRBV6-2 and TRBV6-3, so those segments were excluded. A cluster of highly shared sequence variants was judged likely to be a technical artifact of the sequencing pipeline. In an earlier analysis of around 600 of the donors, most TCR beta V segments appeared in productive rearrangements about 87% or about 30% of the time, broadly matching IMGT annotations. The study gave a list of under 200 TCR beta chains associated with cytomegalovirus. Correlated functional status among segregating V segments might be attributable to linkage disequilibrium, but an unknown experimental factor could not be ruled out. When HLA alleles, especially DR and DQ, strongly co-occurred, TCR associations were difficult to assign to individual alleles. Sequencing depth was assumed to be roughly uniform across donors in the presence/absence analyses, though that assumption may not hold. A further reported finding was that TCR beta sequences accurately predicted the HLA-A and HLA-B alleles for most subjects in the first cohort. Cytomegalovirus status was reported to be diagnosed by the classifier with high specificity and sensitivity in both the original and validation cohorts. According to the authors, the approach could potentially be generalized to other disease states and immunological phenotypes. In a later genetic analysis, fewer N-insertions in productive TCRs were reported among donors in an Asian-associated ancestry cluster than the approximately 670-donor mean. A later analysis associated approximately 17,000 TCR beta sequences with specific HLA alleles at a false discovery rate of 0.05. Because HLA typing was unavailable for some donors at each locus, only the typed subset was used in association tests. A later analysis found that HLA-associated TCR beta chains were more clonally expanded and had lower generation probabilities than equally common non-associated chains. Three of the identified cytomegalovirus-associated TCR beta chains were confirmed in vitro to be specific for cytomegalovirus antigens. CMV serostatus was the only immune exposure information available for the cohort.

On this clone: The clone's antigen remains unknown. No base-level quality is on record; no much larger clone is a single base apart.

Taken from the germline V gene, the CDR1 and CDR2 loops are SGHTA and FQGTGA. CDR3 length: 14 amino acids, cysteine to phenylalanine. Kept here is only the CDR3 DNA, which spans 42 bases and is read in frame from base 1. V is shortened by 3 bases, J by 1 base, and the region joining them spans 9 bases. The cohort was made up of 666 healthy bone marrow donors. At the time of sampling, all cohort members were nominally healthy, though unrecorded immune exposures were likely present. The donor was CMV seronegative and belonged to the group of roughly 330 seronegative cohort members. Every donor gave a peripheral blood sample, and the peripheral blood mononuclear cells from that sample were used for TCR beta sequencing. Genomic DNA was extracted from the blood cell samples with the Qiagen DNeasy Blood Extraction Kit. Library generation was performed with the immunoSEQ multiplex PCR assay. For the multiplex PCR, a mixture combining 60 forward primers for TCR Vbeta segments and 13 reverse primers for TCR Jbeta segments was used. A multiplex PCR assay on genomic DNA amplified the CDR3 region of rearranged TCR beta genes. On the Illumina HiSeq System, the amplified TCR beta libraries were sequenced as 87-base-pair reads. The study's processing was this. Across the 666 repertoires, a later analysis counted around 80 million unique TCR beta chains, roughly 11 million of which were shared by at least two donors. A nearest-neighbor algorithm error-corrected the raw reads and collapsed the reads into unique sequences, merging closely related sequences to remove PCR and sequencing errors. Alignment of CDR3 sequences to IMGT reference sequences was used to assign V, D and J gene segments. For a sequence to be retained, at least a six-nucleotide match to both a V gene segment and a J gene segment was required. Rearrangements were classified as productive when the CDR3 lacked stop codons and remained in frame with V and J, and all other rearrangements were classified as non-productive. Following IMGT convention, CDR3 was defined as the stretch from the second conserved V-encoded cysteine to the conserved J-encoded phenylalanine. In an earlier analysis of roughly 580 of the donors, sequences lacking an unambiguous match to a single V gene segment were excluded. An earlier analysis of roughly 590 of the donors called V segments functional above 56.7% productive rearrangements and segregating when the between-donor standard deviation exceeded 5%. A statistical classification framework was built for diagnosing cytomegalovirus status from the catalog of TCR beta chain sequences. In a later analysis, TCR nucleotide sequences were compared against IMGT/GENE-DB human TR gene sequences so that V and J genes could be assigned. Using the TCRdist pipeline, a later analysis assigned CDR3 sequences along with most-parsimonious VDJ recombination scenarios. In a later analysis, each TCR beta chain was defined by its CDR3 amino acid sequence together with its V-gene family, and reads lacking a unique V-gene family were excluded. A later analysis removed 550 to 700 highly shared, low-generation-probability nucleotide sequences to deal with suspected cross-contamination and a sequencing artifact. In a later analysis, a clonal expansion index for each public chain was calculated from normalized within-repertoire ranks of inferred template counts. In a later analysis, generation probabilities were computed using a VDJ recombination model fitted to out-of-frame rearrangements, and the results were checked against IGoR. Hypergeometric tests were used in a later analysis to score TCR-TCR, TCR-HLA and TCR-CMV co-occurrence, with a repertoire-size bias correction applied to the TCR pairs. In a later analysis, false discovery rates were estimated by permuting HLA or CMV assignments 20 times. In a later analysis, co-occurring TCRs were grouped using DBSCAN, with TCRdist sequence similarity added in when clustering inside HLA-allele-positive subsets. Repertoires with fewer than 30,000 or more than 120,000 public chains were left out of co-occurrence clustering, as were several repertoires with anomalous nucleotide sharing. Not all clones reach the TCRdb copy of this immuneACCESS table, which keeps in-frame sequences only. Checked studies attribute under half of the gap to unresolved V genes and leave the rest unexplained. V, J and clone size were drawn from that table, and D and trimming were deduced from the DNA. Here the sample has about 130,000 clones; approximately 71% occur a single time. The ten largest clones capture over 2.5% of the sample.

Recombination linked TRBV7-3 to TRBJ1-1; the D gene is unclear. Sequencing was carried out using PBMCs. This receptor was obtained from a woman in her fifties or sixties in good health and CMV-seronegative. The CDR3 region has the sequence CASSFGQENTEAFF. The bases read TGTGCCAGCAGCTTTGGCCAAGAGAACACTGAAGCTTTCTTT.